This T cell receptor (beta chain) originates from a study of blood T cell repertoires in COVID-19. Data came from immunoSEQ multiplex PCR; TCRdb stores just in-frame clones and leaves some out. The profile covers 310,000 or so clones, with roughly 90% appearing a single time and roughly a tenth taken by the ten largest. This CDR3 has 16 amino acids. CDR1 LGHDT and CDR2 YNNKEL come from the germline V gene (reference sequence). The V end was cut by 2 bases, the J end by 2 bases, with 15 bases between. What the recovered Cohort 3 donors had was two negative PCRs, clearance, or symptom resolution. V gene TRBV3-1 (or the pseudogene TRBV3-2) combines with J gene TRBJ1-2; the D is unclear. The sequence derives from a woman aged 40 to 50 who had recovered from COVID-19. The sequenced material came from PBMCs or T cells enriched from blood (not recorded which). The CDR3 loop is CASSQLYSRTNYGYTF. Here the CDR3 DNA reads TGTGCCAGCAGCCAACTCTACAGCAGAACAAACTATGGCTACACCTTC.